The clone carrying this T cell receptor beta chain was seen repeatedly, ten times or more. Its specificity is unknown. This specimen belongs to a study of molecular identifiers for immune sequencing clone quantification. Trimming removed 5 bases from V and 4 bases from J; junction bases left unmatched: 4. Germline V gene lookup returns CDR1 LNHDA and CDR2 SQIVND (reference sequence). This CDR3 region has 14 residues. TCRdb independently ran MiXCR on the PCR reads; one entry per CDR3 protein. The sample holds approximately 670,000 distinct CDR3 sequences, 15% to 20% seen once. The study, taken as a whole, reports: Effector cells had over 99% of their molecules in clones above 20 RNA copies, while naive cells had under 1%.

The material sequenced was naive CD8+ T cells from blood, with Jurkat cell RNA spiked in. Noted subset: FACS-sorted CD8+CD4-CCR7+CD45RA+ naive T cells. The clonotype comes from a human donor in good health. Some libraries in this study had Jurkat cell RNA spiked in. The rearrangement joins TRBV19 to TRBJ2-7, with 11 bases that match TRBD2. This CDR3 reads CASSLLAGEYEQYF. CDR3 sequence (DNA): TGTGCCAGTAGTCTACTAGCGGGGGAGTACGAGCAGTACTTC.